This T cell receptor beta chain was obtained from a study of blood T cell repertoires in COVID-19. The count of this clone is one. Per the study methods: Reference gene primer amplification gave estimated nucleated cell counts. TCRdb's copy holds only in-frame clones and misses some; the assay was immunoSEQ multiplex PCR. V, J and clone size derive from that table, while D and trimming were established from the DNA sequence. The sample gives some 250,000 clones, about 89% of which show up once; over 7.5% is in the top ten. In Cohort 3, a recovered donor had either two negative PCRs, clearance, or symptom resolution. This TCR was recovered from a man in his forties who had recovered from COVID-19. Source material: PBMCs or T cells enriched from blood (not recorded which).

The CDR3 protein is CASSGGQVSPGELFF. The DNA of the CDR3 is TGTGCCAGCAGTGGGGGACAGGTTAGCCCCGGGGAGCTGTTTTTT. The J gene is TRBJ2-2, the V gene TRBV2, with TRBD1 identical over 8 bases. CDR3 size: 15 residues. In germline, CDR1 is SNHLY, CDR2 FYNNEI. V dropped 4 bases and J dropped 6; count of bases not matched to a gene: 7.